This TCR beta chain was recovered during a study of Graves' ophthalmopathy and Graves' hyperthyroidism. On the study more broadly: Sampling took place at initial diagnosis, with peripheral blood obtained before any treatment. Notes on the study in general: The model achieved about 67% sensitivity and around 72% specificity for ophthalmopathy progression.

Germline loops: CDR1 WSHSY, CDR2 SAAADI. The V gene end was trimmed by 6 bases and the J gene end by 10 bases; junction bases not matched to a gene: 4. This CDR3 has 11 amino acids. Amplification from RNA transcripts yielded the TCR beta CDR3 regions. Second-round multiplex PCR followed a first-round RT-PCR using HTBI primers. Via MiXCR, TCRdb re-called the multiplex PCR reads, giving one row per CDR3 protein. In the table there are around 600,000 distinct CDR3 sequences, under 50% of which are singletons. Details on this clonotype: Its antigen remains unidentified.

The sequencing sample was made of peripheral blood. The sequence came from an adult man with Graves' ophthalmopathy. The rearrangement links TRBV10-2 to TRBJ1-1, with 8 bases fitting TRBD1. CDR3 bases: TGCGCCAGCAGGGACAGGGAGGGAGCTTTCTTT. Its protein product is CASRDREGAFF.